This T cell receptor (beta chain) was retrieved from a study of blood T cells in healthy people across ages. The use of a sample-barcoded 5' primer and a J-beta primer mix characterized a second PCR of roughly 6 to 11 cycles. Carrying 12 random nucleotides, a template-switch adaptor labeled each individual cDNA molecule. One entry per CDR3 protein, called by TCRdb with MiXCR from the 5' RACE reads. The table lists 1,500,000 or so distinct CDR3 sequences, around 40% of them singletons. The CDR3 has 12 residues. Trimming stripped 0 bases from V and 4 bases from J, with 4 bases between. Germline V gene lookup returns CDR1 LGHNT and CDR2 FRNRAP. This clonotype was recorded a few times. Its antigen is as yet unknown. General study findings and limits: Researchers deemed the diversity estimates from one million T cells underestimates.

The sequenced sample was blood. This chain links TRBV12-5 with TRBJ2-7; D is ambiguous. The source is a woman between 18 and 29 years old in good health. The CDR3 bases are TGTGCTAGTGGTTTGGTAGAGTACGAGCAGTACTTC. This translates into CASGLVEYEQYF.